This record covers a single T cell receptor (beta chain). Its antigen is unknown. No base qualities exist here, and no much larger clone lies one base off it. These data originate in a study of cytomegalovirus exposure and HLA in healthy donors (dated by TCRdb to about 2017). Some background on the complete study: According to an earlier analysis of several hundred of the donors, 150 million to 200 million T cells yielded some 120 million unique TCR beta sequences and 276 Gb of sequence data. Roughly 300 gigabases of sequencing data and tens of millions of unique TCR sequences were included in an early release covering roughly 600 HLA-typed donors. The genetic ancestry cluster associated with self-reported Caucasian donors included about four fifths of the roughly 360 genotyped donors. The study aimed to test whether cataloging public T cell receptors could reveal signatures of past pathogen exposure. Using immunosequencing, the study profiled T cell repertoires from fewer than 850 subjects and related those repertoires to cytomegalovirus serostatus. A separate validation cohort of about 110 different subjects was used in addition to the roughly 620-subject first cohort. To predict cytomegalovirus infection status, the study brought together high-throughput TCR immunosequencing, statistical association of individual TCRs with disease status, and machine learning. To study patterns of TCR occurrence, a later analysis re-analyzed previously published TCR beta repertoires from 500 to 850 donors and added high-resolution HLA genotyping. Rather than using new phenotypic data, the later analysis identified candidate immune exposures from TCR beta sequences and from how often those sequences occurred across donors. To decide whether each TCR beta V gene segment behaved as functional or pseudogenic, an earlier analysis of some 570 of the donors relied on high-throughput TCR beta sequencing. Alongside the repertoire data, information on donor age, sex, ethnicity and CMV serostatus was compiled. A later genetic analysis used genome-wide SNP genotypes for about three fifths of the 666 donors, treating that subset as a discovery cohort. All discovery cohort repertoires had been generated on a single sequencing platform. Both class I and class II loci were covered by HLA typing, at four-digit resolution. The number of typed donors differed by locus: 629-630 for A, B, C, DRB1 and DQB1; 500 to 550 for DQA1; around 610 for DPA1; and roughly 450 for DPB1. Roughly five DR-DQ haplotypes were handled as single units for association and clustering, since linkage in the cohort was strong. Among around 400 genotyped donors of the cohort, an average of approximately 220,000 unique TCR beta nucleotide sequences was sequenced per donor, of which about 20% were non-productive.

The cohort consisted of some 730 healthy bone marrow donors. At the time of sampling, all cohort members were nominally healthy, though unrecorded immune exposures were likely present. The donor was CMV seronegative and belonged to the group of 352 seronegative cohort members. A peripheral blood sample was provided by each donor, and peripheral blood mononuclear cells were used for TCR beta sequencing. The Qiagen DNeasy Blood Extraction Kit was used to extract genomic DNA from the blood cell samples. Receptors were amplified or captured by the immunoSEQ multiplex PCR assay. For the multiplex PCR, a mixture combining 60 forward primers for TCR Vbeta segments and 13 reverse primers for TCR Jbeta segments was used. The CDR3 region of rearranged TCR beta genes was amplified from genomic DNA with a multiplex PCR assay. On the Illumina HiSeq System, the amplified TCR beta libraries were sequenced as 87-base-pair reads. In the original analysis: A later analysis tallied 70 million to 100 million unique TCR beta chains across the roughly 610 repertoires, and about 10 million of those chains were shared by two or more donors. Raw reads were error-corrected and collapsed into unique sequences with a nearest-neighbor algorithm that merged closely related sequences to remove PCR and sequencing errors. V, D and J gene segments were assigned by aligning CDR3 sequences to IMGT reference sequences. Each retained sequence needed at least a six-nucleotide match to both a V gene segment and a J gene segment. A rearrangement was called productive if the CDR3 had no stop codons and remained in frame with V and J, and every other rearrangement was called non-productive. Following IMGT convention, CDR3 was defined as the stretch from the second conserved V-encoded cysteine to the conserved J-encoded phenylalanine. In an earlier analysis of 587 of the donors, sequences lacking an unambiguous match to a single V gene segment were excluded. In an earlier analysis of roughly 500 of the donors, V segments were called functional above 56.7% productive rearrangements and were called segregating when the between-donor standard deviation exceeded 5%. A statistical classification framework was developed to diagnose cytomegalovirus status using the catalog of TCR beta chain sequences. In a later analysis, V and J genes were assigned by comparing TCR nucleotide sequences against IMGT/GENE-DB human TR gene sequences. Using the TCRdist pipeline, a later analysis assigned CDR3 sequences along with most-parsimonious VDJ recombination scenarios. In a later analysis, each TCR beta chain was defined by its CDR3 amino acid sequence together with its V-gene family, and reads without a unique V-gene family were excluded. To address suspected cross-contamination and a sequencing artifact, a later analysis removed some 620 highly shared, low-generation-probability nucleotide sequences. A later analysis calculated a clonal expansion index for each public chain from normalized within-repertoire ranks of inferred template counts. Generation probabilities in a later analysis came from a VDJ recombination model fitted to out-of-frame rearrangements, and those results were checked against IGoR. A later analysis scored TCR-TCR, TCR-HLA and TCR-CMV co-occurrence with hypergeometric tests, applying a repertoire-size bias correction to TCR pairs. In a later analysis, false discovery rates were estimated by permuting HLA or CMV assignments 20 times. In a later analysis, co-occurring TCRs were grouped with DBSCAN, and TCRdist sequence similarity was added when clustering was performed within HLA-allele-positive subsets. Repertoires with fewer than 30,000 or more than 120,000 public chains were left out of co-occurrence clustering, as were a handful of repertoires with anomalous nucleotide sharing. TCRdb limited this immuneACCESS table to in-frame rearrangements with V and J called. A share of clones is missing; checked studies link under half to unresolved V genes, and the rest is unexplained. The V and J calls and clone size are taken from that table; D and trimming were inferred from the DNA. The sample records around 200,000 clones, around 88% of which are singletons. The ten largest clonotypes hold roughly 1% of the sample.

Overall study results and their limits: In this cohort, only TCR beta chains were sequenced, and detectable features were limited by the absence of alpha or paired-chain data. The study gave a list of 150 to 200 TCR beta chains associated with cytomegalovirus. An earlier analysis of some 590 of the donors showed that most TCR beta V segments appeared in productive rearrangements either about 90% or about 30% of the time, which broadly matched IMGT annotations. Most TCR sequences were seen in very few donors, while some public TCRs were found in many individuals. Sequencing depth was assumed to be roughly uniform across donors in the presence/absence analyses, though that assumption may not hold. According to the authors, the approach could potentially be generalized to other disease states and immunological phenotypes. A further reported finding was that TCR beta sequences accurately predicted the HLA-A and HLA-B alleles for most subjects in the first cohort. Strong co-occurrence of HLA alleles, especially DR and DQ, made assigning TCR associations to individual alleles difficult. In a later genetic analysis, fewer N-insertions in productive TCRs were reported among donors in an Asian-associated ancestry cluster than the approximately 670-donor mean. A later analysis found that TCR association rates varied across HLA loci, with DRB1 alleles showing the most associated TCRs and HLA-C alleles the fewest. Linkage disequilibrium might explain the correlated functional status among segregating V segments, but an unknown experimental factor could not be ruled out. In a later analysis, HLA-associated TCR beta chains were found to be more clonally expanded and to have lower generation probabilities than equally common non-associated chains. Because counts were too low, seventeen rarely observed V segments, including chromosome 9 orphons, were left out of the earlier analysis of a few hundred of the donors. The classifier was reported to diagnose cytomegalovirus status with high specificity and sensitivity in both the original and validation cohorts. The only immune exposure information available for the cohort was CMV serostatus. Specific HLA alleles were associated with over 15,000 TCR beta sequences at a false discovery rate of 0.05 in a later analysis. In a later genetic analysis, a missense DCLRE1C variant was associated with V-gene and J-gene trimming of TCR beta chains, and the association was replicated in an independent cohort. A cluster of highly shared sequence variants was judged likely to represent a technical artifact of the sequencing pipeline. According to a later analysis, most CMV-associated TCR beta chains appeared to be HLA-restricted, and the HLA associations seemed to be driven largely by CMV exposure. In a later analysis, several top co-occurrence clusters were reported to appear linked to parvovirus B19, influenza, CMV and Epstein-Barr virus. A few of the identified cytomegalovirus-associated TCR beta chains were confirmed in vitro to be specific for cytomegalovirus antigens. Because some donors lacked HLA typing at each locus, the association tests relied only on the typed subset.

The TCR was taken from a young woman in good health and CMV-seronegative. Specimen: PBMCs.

The DNA reads TGTGCCAGCAGGACGGGGGCGCTGGCGGGAGGGAACCAAGAGACCCAGTACTTC. Translated, this is CASRTGALAGGNQETQYF. This receptor chain uses TRBV6-4 and TRBJ2-5; the central 9 bases match TRBD2. V ends up 6 bases short and J 0 bases short, with an unmatched junction base count of 14. The CDR3 starts with the cysteine, ends with the phenylalanine, and has 18 residues. Only CDR3 DNA is held: 54 bases, read in frame from base 1. Taken from the germline V gene, the CDR1 and CDR2 loops are MRHNA and SNTAGT.